Shown below are 18 T cell receptor beta chains from a single sample sequenced in a study of regulatory T cells in long-lasting Graves disease. Described time point: newly diagnosed GD, antithyroid drugs for less than 3 months. PBMC RNA served as the TCR library source. Construction of TCR beta libraries relied on iRepertoire HTBI primers and on Arm-PCR targeting CDR3 regions. Each CDR3 protein is one row after TCRdb ran MiXCR on the multiplex PCR reads. The table shows more than 400,000 distinct CDR3 sequences, with around 15% occurring only once. These data also formed part of another study, on T cells in Graves' hyperthyroidism and ophthalmopathy.

Material: peripheral blood mononuclear cells (PBMCs), obtained at new diagnosis, from a patient treated with antithyroid drugs. These TCRs come from a man in his forties with Graves disease.

This clonotype was recorded many times. This chain uses TRBV6-9 with TRBJ2-2, with D unresolved. V dropped 2 bases and J dropped 0 bases, with 10 bases sitting between them. Germline values: CDR1 MNHGY, CDR2 SVAAGI. The CDR3 is 16 amino acids. As DNA, the CDR3 is TGTGCCAGCAGTTATCTCGACATAGCGAACACCGGGGAGCTGTTTTTT. This encodes CASSYLDIANTGELFF.

CDR3 loop: CSAIAPGLVPYEQYF. The DNA of the CDR3 is TGCAGTGCTATTGCCCCGGGACTAGTTCCCTACGAGCAGTACTTC. The rearrangement uses TRBV20-1 and TRBJ2-7; TRBD2 agrees at 8 bases. This CDR3 comprises 15 residues. CDR1 is DFQATT and CDR2 is SNEGSKA in the germline V gene (reference sequence). The junction had 10 bases not matched to a gene; V was cut back by 4 bases and J by 2 bases.

This clonotype was observed at least ten times. This chain's CDR3 is CASSLRGYGYTF. DNA for the CDR3: TGTGCCAGCAGTTTAAGGGGTTATGGCTACACCTTC. The J gene is TRBJ1-2, the V gene TRBV12-3 or TRBV12-4; D possibly corresponds to TRBD1 (5 bases). Deletions cut 2 bases from V and 5 bases from J, with 6 bases between. CDR3 length: 12 residues.

The chain combines TRBV25-1 with TRBJ2-7; the D gene is possibly TRBD2 (5 bases). Germline CDR1 reads MGHDK; CDR2 reads SYGVNS. The germline V and J ends were trimmed by 6 bases and 2 bases, with 8 bases remaining between them. The CDR3 loop spans 12 amino acids. This chain's CDR3 is CASRDGTYEQYF. CDR3 sequence (DNA): TGTGCCAGCAGGGACGGGACCTACGAGCAGTACTTC.

The chain has TRBV7-9 and TRBJ2-3, with 10 bases identical to TRBD2. Germline CDR1 and CDR2: SEHNR and FQNEAQ (reference sequence). V was clipped by 4 bases and J by 1 base; unmatched bases: 11. This CDR3 is 18 amino acids long. The CDR3 loop is CASSSSRGTSARTDTQYF. DNA for the CDR3: TGTGCCAGCAGCTCCTCTAGGGGGACTAGCGCACGCACAGATACGCAGTATTTT. Based on the CDR3 plus reference TRBV7-9 and TRBJ2-3, the full variable domain is DTGVSQNPRHKITKRGQNVTFRCDPISEHNRLYWYRQTLGQGPEFLTYFQNEAQLEKSRLLSDRFSAERPKGSFSTLEIQRTEQGDSAMYLCASSSSRGTSARTDTQYFGPGTRLTVL.

This clonotype has only one observation. The chain recombines TRBV12-5 with TRBJ2-7; 11 nucleotides agree with TRBD1. This CDR3 spans 14 amino acids. From germline, CDR1 is LGHNT and CDR2 FRNRAP. V gave up 7 bases and J gave up 3 bases; unmatched junction bases: 5. The CDR3 region is CASALGTGGYEQYF. Written as DNA, the CDR3 is TGTGCTAGTGCTTTAGGGACAGGGGGCTACGAGCAGTACTTC.

This clonotype was counted ten times or more. The rearrangement uses TRBV29-1 and TRBJ2-7, with a weak D call TRBD2 (6 bases). This CDR3 contains 11 residues. V lost 4 bases and J lost 7, with 11 bases in between. Germline CDR1 and CDR2: SQVTM and ANQGSEA. CDR3 protein: CSVGGGGEQYF. In nucleotides, the CDR3 is TGCAGCGTTGGAGGTGGGGGGGAGCAGTACTTC.

The chain has TRBV19 and TRBJ1-5; D is unresolved. The CDR3 has 16 amino acids. Germline V gives CDR1 LNHDA, CDR2 SQIVND (reference sequence). V gave up 5 bases and J gave up 0 bases, with 14 bases separating them. This chain's CDR3 is CASSPSSGNSNQPQHF. The CDR3 DNA is TGTGCCAGTAGTCCCTCAAGTGGCAATAGCAATCAGCCCCAGCATTTT.

A few counts support this clonotype. This chain links TRBV12-3 or TRBV12-4 with TRBJ1-1; 12 bases map to TRBD1. The J segment lost 7 bases and the V segment lost 3 bases, leaving 12 bases of the junction unmatched. This CDR3 has 17 residues. CDR3 sequence: CASSFRSGQGAGDEAFF. In DNA form, the CDR3 reads TGTGCCAGCAGTTTTCGTTCGGGACAGGGGGCAGGAGATGAAGCTTTCTTT.

This clonotype was seen many times. CDR3 DNA sequence: TGTGCCAGCAGCTTAGTGGGTGGGTACAATGAGCAGTTCTTC. This codes for CASSLVGGYNEQFF. This chain links TRBV11-2 with TRBJ2-1, with D hard to call. V dropped 1 base and J dropped 4 bases, with 8 bases sitting between them. The CDR3 length is 14 residues. Germline lookup yields CDR1 SGHAT and CDR2 FQNNGV.

There are a few counts of this clonotype. The chain couples TRBV6-9 to TRBJ2-2; 16 nucleotides match TRBD2. From germline, CDR1 is MNHGY and CDR2 SVAAGI. With V trimmed by 3 bases and J by 5 bases, 12 bases remained unmatched. CDR3 length: 20 residues. The CDR3 DNA is TGTGCCAGCAGTTACCGGACTACGGGACTAGCGGGAGGGCCGACCGGGGAGCTGTTTTTT. Encoded protein: CASSYRTTGLAGGPTGELFF.

This clonotype has a count of ten or more. The V and J genes are TRBV30 and TRBJ2-1, with TRBD1 matching 7 bases. The trim removed 2 bases at V and 2 bases at J, leaving 3 bases unmatched. CDR1 and CDR2 (germline): GTSNPN, SVGIG (reference sequence). This CDR3 comprises 14 residues. The CDR3 nucleotides read TGTGCCTGGAGTCTGGGACAGACCTACAATGAGCAGTTCTTC. Translating it yields CAWSLGQTYNEQFF.

The rearrangement links TRBV6-1 to TRBJ2-1, with D perhaps matching TRBD2 (6 bases). Trimming took off 1 base at V and 2 bases at J, with 15 bases between the two ends. Germline CDR1 MNHNS, CDR2 SASEGT. The CDR3 spans 17 residues. CDR3 sequence reads: CASSEGITRGTYNEQFF. CDR3 in DNA: TGTGCCAGCAGTGAAGGTATAACTCGCGGGACCTACAATGAGCAGTTCTTC.

The chain employs TRBV5-1 and TRBJ2-7; 12 bases map to TRBD2. The CDR3 contains 18 residues. CDR1 is SGHRS, CDR2 YFSETQ, per germline. The J segment lost 7 bases and the V segment lost 7 bases, leaving 21 bases of the junction unmatched. CDR3 DNA sequence: TGCGCCAGCTCGTCGACAGGGACTAGCGGGCCTTCCTACAATGAGCAGTACTTC. Its translation is CASSSTGTSGPSYNEQYF.

The table lists this clonotype with many counts. The chain couples TRBV13 to TRBJ2-7, with 8 nucleotides matching TRBD1. V gave up 6 bases and J gave up 3 bases; unmatched junction bases: 4. Per the germline V gene, CDR1 is PRHDT and CDR2 is FYEKMQ (reference sequence). This CDR3 region has 13 residues. The CDR3 nucleotides read TGTGCCAGCAGTGACGACAGGGGCTACGAGCAGTACTTC. Amino acid sequence: CASSDDRGYEQYF. Variable domain in full (rest from reference TRBV13 and TRBJ2-7): AAGVIQSPRHLIKEKRETATLKCYPIPRHDTVYWYQQGPGQDPQFLISFYEKMQSDKGSIPDRFSAQQFSDYHSELNMSSLELGDSALYFCASSDDRGYEQYFGPGTRLTVT.

This clonotype occurred many times. This sequence joins TRBV20-1 and TRBJ2-1; 9 nucleotides agree with TRBD2. Germline V gene data show CDR1 as DFQATT and CDR2 as SNEGSKA (reference sequence). Trimming cost V 6 bases and J 8 bases; bases outside gene matches: 11. This CDR3 is 14 amino acids long. The CDR3 spells CSAQRVAGDYEQFF. The CDR3, as DNA: TGCAGTGCCCAACGGGTAGCGGGAGACTATGAGCAGTTCTTC.

Concerning this clonotype: Lacking the conserved final phenylalanine or tryptophan, this CDR3 likely reflects a read error. V and J are TRBV14 and TRBJ2-7; tentative D call: TRBD2 (5 bases). This CDR3 is 16 amino acids long. V lost 4 bases and J 3 bases, leaving 19 bases between the germline ends. Germline-derived CDR1 and CDR2 are SGHDN and FVKESK. In DNA, the CDR3 is TGTGCCAGCAGCCGATCCCGGGGTCTTCCTTACTACGAGCAGTACCTC. Translation gives CASSRSRGLPYYEQYL.

The chain couples TRBV12-3 or TRBV12-4 to TRBJ2-3; D uncertain. Deletions cut 1 base from V and 4 bases from J, with 9 bases between. This CDR3 has 14 amino acids. CDR3 in amino acids: CASSLDVGSDTQYF. The CDR3 DNA reads TGTGCCAGCAGTTTAGACGTGGGCTCAGATACGCAGTATTTT.